This TCR beta chain was captured in a study of blood T cell repertoires in COVID-19. On the study more broadly: COVID-19 samples, acute and convalescent, were from the United States, Italy and Spain. T cells, B-cell-depleted T cells, or PBMCs supplied cDNA or gDNA.

J gave up 6 bases and V 7 bases, and 12 bases lay outside the gene matches. The CDR3 runs to 14 residues. Germline CDR1 is SGHNT and CDR2 is YYREEE (reference sequence). This clone came up a few times. Methods used by the authors: By means of reference gene primer amplification, nucleated cell counts were estimated. Sequencing used immunoSEQ multiplex PCR; TCRdb keeps in-frame clones, though not all of them. V and J calls and clone size follow that table, whereas D and trimming were derived from the DNA. The sample has approximately 300,000 clones, 70% to 90% seen once; the top ten hold 5% to 7.5%. V and J are TRBV5-4 and TRBJ1-1; 7 bases map to TRBD1. The clonotype originates from a man aged 18 to 30 who had recovered from COVID-19. Sample: peripheral blood. CDR3 DNA sequence: TGTGCCAGCGGTTACAGGGGTCGGGAACCTGAAGCTTTCTTT. It yields the protein CASGYRGREPEAFF.